One and the same sample provided the 31 T cell receptor beta chains below, sequenced in a study of blood T cell repertoires in COVID-19. Clones were sequenced by immunoSEQ multiplex PCR, and TCRdb holds only the in-frame ones, with some missing. This table holds about 52,000 clones, roughly 89% found once. The source material was peripheral blood. These receptors were taken from a man between 60 and 70 years old with active COVID-19.

This clone has a single count. The rearrangement links TRBV13 to TRBJ2-7, with 10 positions matching TRBD2. Losses at the gene ends were 8 bases for V and 7 bases for J; bases not matched to a gene: 11. Germline V gene data show CDR1 as PRHDT and CDR2 as FYEKMQ (reference sequence). The CDR3 covers 14 residues. This CDR3 is CASSSRRAGGEQYF. The CDR3 DNA reads TGTGCCAGCTCATCTCGGCGAGCGGGAGGGGAGCAGTACTTC.

V gene TRBV6-2 or TRBV6-3 combines with J gene TRBJ2-5, with D tentatively TRBD2 (6 bases). The DNA end lines up better with TRBJ2-7; the J call may be wrong. Germline V gene sequence: CDR1 MNHEY, CDR2 SVGEGT. This CDR3 is built from 15 residues. The DNA for the CDR3 is TGTGCCAGCAGTTACAGTAGCGGCGGGTCCTACGAGCAGTACTTC. Protein sequence: CASSYSSGGSYEQYF.

V usage is TRBV15 and J usage is TRBJ1-2; D unclear. This CDR3 region has 15 residues. Germline lookup yields CDR1 LNHNV and CDR2 YYDKDF (reference sequence). V gave up 0 bases and J gave up 6 bases, with 14 bases separating them. The CDR3 DNA reads as TGTGCCACCAGCAGAGATCGAAATGCCCGAGATGGCTACACCTTC. This codes for CATSRDRNARDGYTF.

The sample holds a few counts of this clone. The chain links TRBV4-1 to TRBJ1-1; 7 bases map to TRBD1. The length of the CDR3 is 14 residues. Losses at the gene ends were 3 bases for V and 6 bases for J; bases not matched to a gene: 7. CDR1 is MGHRA, CDR2 YSYEKL, per germline. The CDR3 sequence: CASSHRDREPEAFF. The CDR3 coding sequence is TGCGCCAGCAGCCACAGAGACAGGGAGCCTGAAGCTTTCTTT.

The CDR3 region is CASSDDRWAHEQFF. The CDR3 DNA reads TGTGCCAGCAGTGATGACAGGTGGGCCCATGAGCAGTTCTTC. J is TRBJ2-1 and V is TRBV2; D is possibly TRBD1 (6 bases). The length of the CDR3 is 14 residues. V lost 3 bases to trimming and J lost 8 bases, with 14 bases between them. Germline V CDR1 and CDR2: SNHLY, FYNNEI.

DNA for the CDR3: TGTGCCAGCTCACCACCGGGGACTAGCGGGGGATACAATGAGCAGTTCTTC. Protein product: CASSPPGTSGGYNEQFF. The chain recombines TRBV18 with TRBJ2-1; TRBD2 matches 14 bases. The V segment lost 0 bases and the J segment 4 bases; nucleotides outside the gene matches: 2. CDR3 length: 17 residues. Germline CDR1 is KGHSH and CDR2 is LQKENI.

The chain joins TRBV5-4 to TRBJ2-1; D is possibly TRBD1 (5 bases). The germline V and J ends were trimmed by 4 bases and 0 bases, with 17 bases remaining between them. The CDR3 extends over 17 amino acids. The germline V gene encodes CDR1 SGHNT and CDR2 YYREEE (reference sequence). The CDR3 loop is CASSPIQAPLSYNEQFF. The CDR3 DNA reads TGTGCCAGCAGCCCCATACAGGCACCGCTCTCCTACAATGAGCAGTTCTTC.

V gene TRBV6-5 combines with J gene TRBJ1-2, with D uncertain. From germline, CDR1 is MNHEY and CDR2 SVGAGI. The CDR3 runs to 12 residues. The V end lost 6 bases, the J end lost 8 bases, and 13 bases lay between the germline ends. The CDR3 loop reads CASSSRPGGYTF. CDR3 sequence (DNA): TGTGCCAGCAGCTCCCGGCCGGGAGGCTACACCTTC.

V gene TRBV18 combines with J gene TRBJ2-7; TRBD2 aligns across 11 bases. This CDR3 comprises 15 residues. Germline values: CDR1 KGHSH, CDR2 LQKENI. The J segment lost 0 bases and the V segment lost 5 bases, leaving 3 bases of the junction unmatched. The CDR3 region is CASSYTSGSSYEQYF. Here the CDR3 DNA reads TGTGCCAGCTCATATACTAGCGGGAGCTCCTACGAGCAGTACTTC.

V usage is TRBV11-2 and J usage is TRBJ2-1, with D perhaps matching TRBD2 (5 bases). This CDR3 is 15 amino acids long. V was shortened by 5 bases and J by 4 bases, with 15 bases between the two germline ends. In germline, CDR1 is SGHAT, CDR2 FQNNGV. The CDR3 sequence: CASSPRVGAYNEQFF. CDR3 DNA sequence: TGTGCCAGCAGCCCCCGGGTGGGAGCGTACAATGAGCAGTTCTTC.

The genes are TRBV5-1 and TRBJ1-2; no clear D gene. Trimming took off 0 bases at V and 2 bases at J, with 5 bases between the two ends. Germline V gene lookup returns CDR1 SGHRS and CDR2 YFSETQ. The CDR3 loop spans 13 amino acids. The CDR3: CASSLAQNYGYTF. The CDR3 coding sequence is TGCGCCAGCAGCTTGGCACAGAACTATGGCTACACCTTC.

The genes are TRBV19 and TRBJ2-5, with a tentative D call TRBD2 (5 bases). The CDR3 loop spans 12 amino acids. Germline values: CDR1 LNHDA, CDR2 SQIVND (reference sequence). V was shortened by 5 bases and J by 7 bases, with 11 bases between the two germline ends. Here the CDR3 DNA reads TGTGCCAGTAGTCTAGGAGGCGTGACCCAGTACTTC. This encodes CASSLGGVTQYF.

This CDR3 is CATSDPTGGEHEKLFF. In DNA, the CDR3 is TGTGCCACCAGTGATCCAACAGGGGGCGAGCATGAAAAACTGTTTTTT. V is TRBV24-1 and J is TRBJ1-4; the match to TRBD1 covers 9 bases. Germline V gene sequence: CDR1 KGHDR, CDR2 SFDVKD. The V gene end was trimmed by 3 bases and the J gene end by 6 bases; junction bases not matched to a gene: 7. The CDR3 extends over 16 amino acids.

The J gene is TRBJ2-7, the V gene TRBV19; a possible D gene is TRBD1 (6 bases). Germline values: CDR1 LNHDA, CDR2 SQIVND (reference sequence). The CDR3 consists of 13 residues. Trimming removed 5 bases from V and 0 bases from J, with 8 bases in between. The CDR3 spells CASSYRVSYEQYF. Here the CDR3 DNA reads TGTGCCAGTAGTTACAGGGTCTCCTACGAGCAGTACTTC.

This clone occurred once. The chain employs TRBV5-1 and TRBJ2-5, with TRBD1 matching 8 bases. Germline V gene data show CDR1 as SGHRS and CDR2 as YFSETQ. The CDR3 loop spans 15 amino acids. Trimming took 4 bases from V and 5 from J; bases not matched to a gene: 10. The DNA of the CDR3 is TGCGCCAGCAGCGGACCGGCAGGGGGCGATGAGACCCAGTACTTC. Its translation: CASSGPAGGDETQYF.

The chain is built from TRBV7-7 and TRBJ2-5, with 7 bases fitting TRBD1. Germline V gives CDR1 SSHAT, CDR2 FNYEAQ (reference sequence). The trim removed 2 bases at V and 5 bases at J, leaving 8 bases unmatched. CDR3 length: 15 amino acids. The CDR3 loop reads CASSLFDRVAETQYF. CDR3 DNA sequence: TGTGCCAGCAGCTTATTTGACAGGGTGGCGGAGACCCAGTACTTC.

The V gene is TRBV7-2, the J gene TRBJ2-3; D gene uncertain. The ends were cut back, 5 bases at V and 6 bases at J, with 18 bases in the middle. The CDR3 extends over 15 amino acids. CDR1 is SGHTA and CDR2 is FQGNSA in the germline V gene. In DNA, the CDR3 is TGTGCCAGCAGCCCCTTTGAGTTCCTTTCGGATACGCAGTATTTT. This gives the protein CASSPFEFLSDTQYF. Full variable domain (outside the CDR3, taken from reference TRBV7-2 and TRBJ2-3): GAGVSQSPSNKVTEKGKDVELRCDPISGHTALYWYRQSLGQGLEFLIYFQGNSAPDKSGLPSDRFSAERTGGSVSTLTIQRTQQEDSAVYLCASSPFEFLSDTQYFGPGTRLTVL.

This clone showed up just a few times. The V call is TRBV9, the J call TRBJ2-7, with 9 bases that match TRBD1. Germline V CDR1 and CDR2: SGDLS, YYNGEE. The V and J ends lost 0 bases and 2 bases, in that order; junction bases with no gene match: 6. The CDR3 covers 16 residues. CDR3 loop: CASSVGMGQGTYEQYF. The DNA for the CDR3 is TGTGCCAGCAGCGTAGGCATGGGACAGGGTACCTACGAGCAGTACTTC.

The chain has TRBV28 and TRBJ2-7, with TRBD1 matching over 8 bases. V was pared by 5 bases and J by 2 bases, with 5 bases of the junction left unmatched. CDR3 length: 14 amino acids. Germline V gene sequence: CDR1 MDHEN, CDR2 SYDVKM. This chain's CDR3 is CASSADRVAYEQYF. The DNA of the CDR3 is TGTGCCAGCAGTGCGGACAGGGTGGCCTACGAGCAGTACTTC.

The V and J genes are TRBV28 and TRBJ2-1, with 7 positions matching TRBD1. After removal of 10 bases from V and 9 bases from J, the junction contained 18 bases not matched to a gene. CDR1 is MDHEN, CDR2 SYDVKM, per germline. The CDR3 totals 15 residues. As DNA, the CDR3 is TGTGCCACTAAAGAAGGGACAGCCCGTGAATCTGAGCAGTTCTTC. Its protein is CATKEGTARESEQFF.

J is TRBJ2-1 and V is TRBV9; D gene ambiguous. V was cut by 4 bases and J by 4 bases, with 15 bases left in between. The CDR3 is 15 amino acids. Germline CDR1 SGDLS, CDR2 YYNGEE. DNA of the CDR3: TGTGCCAGCAGCTACACACCCCAGTTATACAATGAGCAGTTCTTC. Encoded protein: CASSYTPQLYNEQFF.

The chain joins TRBV7-9 to TRBJ2-5; the match to TRBD2 covers 15 bases. This CDR3 region has 16 residues. Trimming at V came to 5 bases and at J to 5 bases, leaving 6 bases not matched to a gene. Germline-derived CDR1 and CDR2 are SEHNR and FQNEAQ (reference sequence). This CDR3 is CASSGTSGRPGETQYF. The CDR3 nucleotides are TGTGCCAGCAGCGGGACTAGCGGGAGGCCGGGGGAGACCCAGTACTTC.

The chain joins TRBV28 to TRBJ1-5; 8 bases are a match to TRBD1. Germline V gene sequence: CDR1 MDHEN, CDR2 SYDVKM. The CDR3 totals 15 residues. V dropped 5 bases and J dropped 6; count of bases not matched to a gene: 9. The CDR3 DNA reads as TGTGCCAGCAGTACCGGGACAGGTTTGATTCAGCCCCAGCATTTT. It codes for CASSTGTGLIQPQHF.

This clone was detected only once. The rearrangement uses TRBV28 and TRBJ2-3; the match to TRBD2 covers 8 bases. Germline V CDR1 and CDR2: MDHEN, SYDVKM. After removal of 8 bases from V and 0 bases from J, the junction contained 16 bases not matched to a gene. This CDR3 spans 18 amino acids. The CDR3 reads CASASGVLAGRSTDTQYF. CDR3 bases: TGTGCCAGCGCCAGTGGGGTCCTAGCGGGCCGTAGCACAGATACGCAGTATTTT.

The chain joins TRBV29-1 to TRBJ2-3; 10 nucleotides agree with TRBD2. CDR3 length equals 15 residues. Germline CDR1 reads SQVTM; CDR2 reads ANQGSEA. V trimming: 4 bases; J trimming: 2 bases; junction bases outside the gene matches: 6. CDR3 bases: TGCAGCGTTGGTTCTAGCGGGAGTTCCACAGATACGCAGTATTTT. Translated, it gives CSVGSSGSSTDTQYF.

This clone has a handful of counts. The CDR3 loop reads CAWSRGSLGEQYF. The CDR3 DNA is TGTGCCTGGAGCCGTGGGAGCCTCGGCGAGCAGTACTTC. The chain couples TRBV30 to TRBJ2-7; tentatively, D is TRBD2 (5 bases). The V and J ends lost 3 bases and 6 bases respectively, with 15 bases between them. This CDR3 contains 13 residues. Germline-derived CDR1 and CDR2 are GTSNPN and SVGIG (reference sequence).

The chain employs TRBV25-1 and TRBJ2-1; D possibly corresponds to TRBD1 (6 bases). Deletions cut 2 bases from V and 12 bases from J, with 20 bases between. Germline CDR1 MGHDK, CDR2 SYGVNS. The CDR3 is made up of 15 amino acids. CDR3 loop: CASSEPRGGTVGQFF. Written as DNA, the CDR3 is TGTGCCAGCAGTGAACCCAGGGGCGGTACGGTTGGGCAGTTCTTC.

The CDR3, as DNA: TGTGCCAGCAGCCCGCAGACAGGGAGAAACAATGAGCAGTTCTTC. Residues: CASSPQTGRNNEQFF. This chain links TRBV7-2 with TRBJ2-1; 7 bases map to TRBD1. CDR3 length: 15 residues. Germline V lookup: CDR1 SGHTA, CDR2 FQGNSA. The V and J ends lost 5 bases and 5 bases, in that order; junction bases with no gene match: 9.

The chain couples TRBV29-1 to TRBJ2-7; the D gene is possibly TRBD2 (6 bases). This CDR3 comprises 13 residues. The V and J ends lost 7 bases and 6 bases respectively, with 19 bases between them. Germline assignment: CDR1 SQVTM and CDR2 ANQGSEA. Here the CDR3 reads CSGGGGSVGEQYF. CDR3 DNA sequence: TGCAGCGGCGGTGGAGGGTCGGTTGGCGAGCAGTACTTC.

This rearrangement joins TRBV7-9 to TRBJ1-1; tentatively, D is TRBD1 (6 bases). The CDR3 sequence is 13 residues long. V gave up 5 bases and J gave up 3 bases, with 10 bases separating them. The V gene's germline CDR1 is SEHNR and CDR2 FQNEAQ (reference sequence). In DNA form, the CDR3 reads TGTGCCAGCAGCCCCCAGGGGTACACTGAAGCTTTCTTT. Its translation: CASSPQGYTEAFF.

The chain has TRBV10-3 and TRBJ2-7; no reliable D call. V dropped 6 bases and J dropped 0 bases, with 12 bases sitting between them. CDR1 and CDR2 (germline): ENHRY, SYGVKD. The CDR3 runs 14 residues. CDR3 nucleotides: TGTGCCATCAGAGCCCAACAGAGCTCCTACGAGCAGTACTTC. It yields the protein CAIRAQQSSYEQYF.